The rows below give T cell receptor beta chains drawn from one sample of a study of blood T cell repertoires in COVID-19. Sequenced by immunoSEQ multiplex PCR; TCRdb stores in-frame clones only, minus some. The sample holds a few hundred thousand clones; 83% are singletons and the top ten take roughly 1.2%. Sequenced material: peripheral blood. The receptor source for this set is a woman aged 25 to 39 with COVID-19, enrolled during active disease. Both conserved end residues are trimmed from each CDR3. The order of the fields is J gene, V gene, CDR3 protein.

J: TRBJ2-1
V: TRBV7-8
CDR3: ASSRSGTSVNEQF

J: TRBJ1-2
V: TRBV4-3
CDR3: ASSQGPGEGYGYT

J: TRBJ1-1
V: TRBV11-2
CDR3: ASSLEGGVVTEAF

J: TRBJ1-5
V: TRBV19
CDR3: ASTPGQGSNQPQH

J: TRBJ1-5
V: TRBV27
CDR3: ASRPDRGLQPQH

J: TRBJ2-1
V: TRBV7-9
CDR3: ASSTAGRLDRGLRNEQF

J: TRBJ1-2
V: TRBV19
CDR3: ASRLTDGYT

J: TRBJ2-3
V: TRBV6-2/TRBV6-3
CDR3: ASSYSSRRDTQY

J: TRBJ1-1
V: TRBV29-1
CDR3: SVPSGQGAF

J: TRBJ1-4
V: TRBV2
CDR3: ASSEARDRQVGKLF

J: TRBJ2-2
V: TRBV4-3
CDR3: ASSQDLLGAGESTGELF

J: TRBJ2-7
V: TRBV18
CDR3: ASSLLPSYEQY

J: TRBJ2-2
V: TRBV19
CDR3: ASSISQNTGELF

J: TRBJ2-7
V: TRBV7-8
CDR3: ASSLDHGSYEQY

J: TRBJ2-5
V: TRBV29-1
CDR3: SVASSQETQY

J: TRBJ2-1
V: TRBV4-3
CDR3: ASSVLGTGRNNEQF

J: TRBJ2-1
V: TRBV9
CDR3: ASSVGAAGATNEQF

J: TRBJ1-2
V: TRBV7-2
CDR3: ASSLNMDMGYGYT

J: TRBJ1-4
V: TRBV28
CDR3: ASSSSGGIVYEKLF

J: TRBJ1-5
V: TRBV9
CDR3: ASSADKFQQPQH

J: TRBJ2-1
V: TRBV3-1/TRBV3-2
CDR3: ASRCKEQF

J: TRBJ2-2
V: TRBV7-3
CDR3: ASSPGTSFRELF

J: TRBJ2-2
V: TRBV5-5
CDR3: ASSFHGRGNTGELF

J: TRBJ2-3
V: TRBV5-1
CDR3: ASSHPGTDTQY

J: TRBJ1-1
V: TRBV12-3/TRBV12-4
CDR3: ASTLQLETEAF

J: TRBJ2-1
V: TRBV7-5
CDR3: ARSFGLYSYNEQF

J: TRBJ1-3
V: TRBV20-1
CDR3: SASGSTGNTIY

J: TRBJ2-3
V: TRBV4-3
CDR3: ASSQESGSSVDTQY

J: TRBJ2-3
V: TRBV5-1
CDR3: ASSLGRTVGDTQY

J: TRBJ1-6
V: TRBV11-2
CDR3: ASSLEAGGSSYNSPLH

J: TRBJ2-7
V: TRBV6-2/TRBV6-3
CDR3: ASSHGTSGGERTYEQY

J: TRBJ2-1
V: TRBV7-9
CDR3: ASSPPKTRENEQF

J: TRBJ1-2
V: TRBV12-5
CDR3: ASGLEWTGDYT

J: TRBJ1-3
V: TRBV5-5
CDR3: ASSSTGQGGGNTIY

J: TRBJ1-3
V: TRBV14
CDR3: ASSQDGSSGNTIY

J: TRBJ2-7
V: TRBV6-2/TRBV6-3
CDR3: ASSYGSGRSHEQY

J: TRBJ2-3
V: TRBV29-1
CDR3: SVDGGGGAQY

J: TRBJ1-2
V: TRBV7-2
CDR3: ASSSGTGGNYGYT

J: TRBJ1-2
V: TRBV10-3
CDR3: AIRQTGDGSGYT

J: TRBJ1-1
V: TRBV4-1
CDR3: ASSQGEGQNTEAF

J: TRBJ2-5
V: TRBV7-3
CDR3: ASSLNSGREETQY

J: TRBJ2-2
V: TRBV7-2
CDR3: ASSFDSHTGELF

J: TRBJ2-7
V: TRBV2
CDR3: ASSTTGKPEREQY

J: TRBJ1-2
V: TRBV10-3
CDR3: AIRAGDRTIYGYT

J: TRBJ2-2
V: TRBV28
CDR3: ASSDWTGDSHEELF

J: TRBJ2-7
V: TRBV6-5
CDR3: ASSLAAVGSYEQY

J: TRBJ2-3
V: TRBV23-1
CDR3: ASSQLTGYPSTDTQY

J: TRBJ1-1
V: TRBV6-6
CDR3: ASRSQGNTEAF

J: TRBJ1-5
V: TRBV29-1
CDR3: SASDGSNQPQH

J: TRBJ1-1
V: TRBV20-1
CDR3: SARGGTEAF

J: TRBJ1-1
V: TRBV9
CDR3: ASSVQLYPGEGEAF